These 5 T cell receptor beta chains were sequenced from one sample in a study of T cell responses to AZD1222 COVID-19 vaccine. Data came from immunoSEQ multiplex PCR; TCRdb stores just in-frame clones and leaves some out. There are some 100,000 clones in the sample; around 90% occur only once, and 1.5% to 2% lies in the top ten. The sample was peripheral blood, taken on day 0 of AZD1222 vaccination. These receptors were obtained from an adult in good health.

This clone was seen once. Germline is not matched at one junction end, which may reflect a read error. The chain uses TRBV2 and TRBJ2-1, with D possibly being TRBD2 (6 bases). This CDR3 has 12 residues. Per the germline V gene, CDR1 is SNHLY and CDR2 is FYNNEI. CDR3 coding DNA: TGTGCCAGCATTGAACCAGGGAGGGAGCAGTTCTTC. Protein: CASIEPGREQFF.

The chain joins TRBV5-4 to TRBJ1-1; TRBD1 matches 7 bases. CDR3 length equals 13 residues. J was trimmed by 3 bases and V by 7 bases; bases with no gene match: 6. Germline values: CDR1 SGHNT, CDR2 YYREEE (reference sequence). As DNA, the CDR3 is TGTGCCAGCGCAGGACAGGAAGACACTGAAGCTTTCTTT. Encoded protein: CASAGQEDTEAFF.

This clone has just one count. J is TRBJ1-2 and V is TRBV3-1 (or the pseudogene TRBV3-2); D is unclear. CDR3 size: 14 residues. Trimming pared 2 bases from V and 6 bases from J, leaving 13 bases between. Per the germline V gene, CDR1 is LGHDT and CDR2 is YNNKEL (reference sequence). The CDR3 nucleotides read TGTGCCAGCAGCCAATTAGGGCAGGTCCATGGCTACACCTTC. Protein product: CASSQLGQVHGYTF.

V is TRBV14 and J is TRBJ2-4, with D unresolved. The CDR3 has 14 residues. Per germline, CDR1 SGHDN and CDR2 FVKESK. Trimming cost V 2 bases and J 0 bases, with 5 bases left between them. CDR3 loop: CASSQTLAKNIQYF. As DNA, the CDR3 is TGTGCCAGCAGCCAAACCCTAGCCAAAAACATTCAGTACTTC. Based on the CDR3 plus reference TRBV14 and TRBJ2-4, the full variable domain is EAGVTQFPSHSVIEKGQTVTLRCDPISGHDNLYWYRRVMGKEIKFLLHFVKESKQDESGMPNNRFLAERTGGTYSTLKVQPAELEDSGVYFCASSQTLAKNIQYFGAGTRLSVL.

The chain carries TRBV15 and TRBJ2-1; TRBD2 matches at 8 bases. CDR3 length: 18 amino acids. V shed 1 base, J shed 4 bases, and the junction held 12 bases outside the gene matches. Per germline, CDR1 LNHNV and CDR2 YYDKDF (reference sequence). The CDR3 region is CATSRGIASGSVYNEQFF. CDR3 in DNA: TGTGCCACCAGCAGAGGTATTGCCAGCGGGAGCGTGTACAATGAGCAGTTCTTC.